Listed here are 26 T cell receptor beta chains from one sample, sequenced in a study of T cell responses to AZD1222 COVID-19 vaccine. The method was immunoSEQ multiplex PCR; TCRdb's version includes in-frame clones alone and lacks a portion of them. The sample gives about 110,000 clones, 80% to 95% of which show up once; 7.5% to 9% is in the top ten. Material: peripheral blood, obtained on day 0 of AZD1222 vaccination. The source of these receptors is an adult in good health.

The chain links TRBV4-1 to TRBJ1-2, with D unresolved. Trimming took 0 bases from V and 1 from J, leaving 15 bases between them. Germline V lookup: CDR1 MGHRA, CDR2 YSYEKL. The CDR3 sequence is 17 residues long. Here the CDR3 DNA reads TGCGCCAGCAGCCAAGATAGAATCGGCGGCAGTAACTATGGCTACACCTTC. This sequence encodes CASSQDRIGGSNYGYTF.

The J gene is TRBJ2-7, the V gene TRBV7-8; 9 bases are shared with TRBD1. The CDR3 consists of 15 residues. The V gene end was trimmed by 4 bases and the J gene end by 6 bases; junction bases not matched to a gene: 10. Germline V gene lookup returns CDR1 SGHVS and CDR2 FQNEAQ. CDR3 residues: CASSSPGTGTLEQYF. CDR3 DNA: TGTGCCAGCAGCTCCCCCGGGACAGGGACCCTCGAGCAGTACTTC.

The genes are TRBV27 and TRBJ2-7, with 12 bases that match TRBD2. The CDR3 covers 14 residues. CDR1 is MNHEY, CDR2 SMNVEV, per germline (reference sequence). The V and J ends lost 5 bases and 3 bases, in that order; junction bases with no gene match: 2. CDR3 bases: TGTGCCAGCAGTCTAGCGGGGGGGATCTACGAGCAGTACTTC. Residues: CASSLAGGIYEQYF.

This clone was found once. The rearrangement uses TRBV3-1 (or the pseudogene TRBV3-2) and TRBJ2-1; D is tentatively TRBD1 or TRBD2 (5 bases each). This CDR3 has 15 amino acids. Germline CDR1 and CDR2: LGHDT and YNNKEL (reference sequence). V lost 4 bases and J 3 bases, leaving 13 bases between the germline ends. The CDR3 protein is CASSPRVGGYNEQFF. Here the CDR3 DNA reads TGTGCCAGCAGCCCCAGGGTAGGAGGCTACAATGAGCAGTTCTTC.

As DNA, the CDR3 is TGTGCCAGCAGGAGGGACGGATTTGAAGCTTTCTTT. It is translated as CASRRDGFEAFF. This rearrangement joins TRBV2 to TRBJ1-1, with a weak D call TRBD1 (5 bases). There are 12 residues in the CDR3. V lost 6 bases, J lost 7 bases, and 12 bases lay in between. CDR1 is SNHLY, CDR2 FYNNEI, per germline.

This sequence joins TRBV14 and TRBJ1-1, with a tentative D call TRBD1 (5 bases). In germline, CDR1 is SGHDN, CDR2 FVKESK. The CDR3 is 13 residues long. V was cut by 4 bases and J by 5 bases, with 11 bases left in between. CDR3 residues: CASSRGGETEAFF. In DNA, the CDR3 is TGTGCCAGCAGCCGGGGGGGTGAGACTGAAGCTTTCTTT.

The CDR3 reads CASSLWGSVVYGYTF. DNA for the CDR3: TGTGCCAGCAGCTTATGGGGATCCGTCGTCTATGGCTACACCTTC. This sequence joins TRBV5-6 and TRBJ1-2, with D hard to call. This CDR3 contains 15 residues. Germline V CDR1 and CDR2: SGHDT, YYEEEE. V was clipped by 2 bases and J by 4 bases, with 15 bases between them.

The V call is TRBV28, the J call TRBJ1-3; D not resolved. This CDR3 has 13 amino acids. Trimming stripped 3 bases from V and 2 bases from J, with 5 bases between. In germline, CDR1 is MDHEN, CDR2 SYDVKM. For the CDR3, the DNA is TGTGCCAGCAGTTTGAGGGCTGGAAACACCATATATTTT. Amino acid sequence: CASSLRAGNTIYF.

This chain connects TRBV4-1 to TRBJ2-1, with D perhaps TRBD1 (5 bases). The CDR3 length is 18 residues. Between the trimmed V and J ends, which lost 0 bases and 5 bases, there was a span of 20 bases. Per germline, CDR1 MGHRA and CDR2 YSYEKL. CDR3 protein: CASSQDRFDRVLNNEQFF. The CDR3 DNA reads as TGCGCCAGCAGCCAAGATCGTTTCGACAGAGTTCTAAACAATGAGCAGTTCTTC.

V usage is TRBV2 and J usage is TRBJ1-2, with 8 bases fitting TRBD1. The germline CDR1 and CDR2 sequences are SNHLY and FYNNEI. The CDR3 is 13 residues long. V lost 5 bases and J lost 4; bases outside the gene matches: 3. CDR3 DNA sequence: TGTGCCAGCAGTAGACAGGGGAGCTATGGCTACACCTTC. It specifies CASSRQGSYGYTF.

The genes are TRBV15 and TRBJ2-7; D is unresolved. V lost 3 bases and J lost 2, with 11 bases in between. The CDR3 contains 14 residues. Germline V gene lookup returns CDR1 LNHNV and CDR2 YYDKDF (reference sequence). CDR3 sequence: CATSRAITAYEQYF. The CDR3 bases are TGTGCCACCAGCAGGGCGATAACAGCCTACGAGCAGTACTTC.

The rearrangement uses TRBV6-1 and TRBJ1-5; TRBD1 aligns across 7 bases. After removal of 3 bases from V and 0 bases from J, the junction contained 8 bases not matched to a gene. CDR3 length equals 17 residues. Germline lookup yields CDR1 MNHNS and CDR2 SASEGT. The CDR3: CASSDRQGKISNQPQHF. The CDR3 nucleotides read TGTGCCAGCAGTGATAGACAGGGAAAAATTAGCAATCAGCCCCAGCATTTT.

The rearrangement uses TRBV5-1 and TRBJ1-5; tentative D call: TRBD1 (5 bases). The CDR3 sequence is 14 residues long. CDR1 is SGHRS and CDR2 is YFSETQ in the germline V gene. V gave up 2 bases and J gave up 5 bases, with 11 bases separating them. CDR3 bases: TGCGCCAGCAGCTTCACAGGAGGCCATCAGCCCCAGCATTTT. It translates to CASSFTGGHQPQHF.

CDR3 sequence: CASSLKGVGQPQHF. The CDR3 DNA sequence: TGTGCCAGCAGCTTGAAAGGGGTCGGACAGCCCCAGCATTTT. The chain links TRBV7-9 to TRBJ1-5; possible D gene TRBD1, 5 bases. This CDR3 is 14 amino acids long. Germline V gene lookup returns CDR1 SEHNR and CDR2 FQNEAQ (reference sequence). V lost 3 bases and J 7 bases, leaving 13 bases between the germline ends.

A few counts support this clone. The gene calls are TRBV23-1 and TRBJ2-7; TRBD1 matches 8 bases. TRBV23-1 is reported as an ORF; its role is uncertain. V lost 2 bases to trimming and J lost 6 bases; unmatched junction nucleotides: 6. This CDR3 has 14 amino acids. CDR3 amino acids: CASSQPDRAGEQYF. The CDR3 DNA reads TGCGCCAGCAGTCAACCGGACAGGGCAGGCGAGCAGTACTTC.

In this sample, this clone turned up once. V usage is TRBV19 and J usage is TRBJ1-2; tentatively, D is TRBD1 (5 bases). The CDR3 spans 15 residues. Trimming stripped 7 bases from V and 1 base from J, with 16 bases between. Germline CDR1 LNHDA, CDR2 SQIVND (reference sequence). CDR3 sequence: CASNQTPTVNYGYTF. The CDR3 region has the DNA TGTGCCAGTAACCAAACTCCGACAGTTAACTATGGCTACACCTTC. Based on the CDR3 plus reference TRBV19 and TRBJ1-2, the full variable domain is DGGITQSPKYLFRKEGQNVTLSCEQNLNHDAMYWYRQDPGQGLRLIYYSQIVNDFQKGDIAEGYSVSREKKESFPLTVTSAQKNPTAFYLCASNQTPTVNYGYTFGSGTRLTVV.

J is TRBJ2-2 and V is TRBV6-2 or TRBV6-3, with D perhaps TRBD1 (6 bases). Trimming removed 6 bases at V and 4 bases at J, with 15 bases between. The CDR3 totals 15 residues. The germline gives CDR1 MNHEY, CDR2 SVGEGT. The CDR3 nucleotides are TGTGCCAGCAGACCTCCGGGACACCCCACCGGGGAGCTGTTTTTT. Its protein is CASRPPGHPTGELFF.

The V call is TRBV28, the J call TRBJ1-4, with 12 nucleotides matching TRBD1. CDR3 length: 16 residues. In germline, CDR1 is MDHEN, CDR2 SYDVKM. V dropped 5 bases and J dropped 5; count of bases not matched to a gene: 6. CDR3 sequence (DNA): TGTGCCAGCAGTCTTGGGACAGGGGGCCGAAATGAAAAACTGTTTTTT. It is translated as CASSLGTGGRNEKLFF.

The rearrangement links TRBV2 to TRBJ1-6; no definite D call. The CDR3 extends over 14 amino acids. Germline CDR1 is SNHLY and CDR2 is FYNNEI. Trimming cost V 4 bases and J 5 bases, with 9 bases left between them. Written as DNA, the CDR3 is TGTGCCAGCAGTGTTGGCAGACATAATTCACCCCTCCACTTT. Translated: CASSVGRHNSPLHF.

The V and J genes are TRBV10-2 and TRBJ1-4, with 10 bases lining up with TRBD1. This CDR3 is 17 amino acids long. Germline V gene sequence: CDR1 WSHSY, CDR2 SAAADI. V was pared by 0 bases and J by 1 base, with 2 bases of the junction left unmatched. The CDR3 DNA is TGCGCCAGCAGTGAGTCTGACAGGGGGCAAACTAATGAAAAACTGTTTTTT. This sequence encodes CASSESDRGQTNEKLFF.

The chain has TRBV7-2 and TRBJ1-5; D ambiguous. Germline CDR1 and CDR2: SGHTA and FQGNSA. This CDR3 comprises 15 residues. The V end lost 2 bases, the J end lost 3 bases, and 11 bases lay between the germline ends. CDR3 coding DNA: TGTGCCAGCAGCTTATTGGGTACCCTCAATCAGCCCCAGCATTTT. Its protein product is CASSLLGTLNQPQHF. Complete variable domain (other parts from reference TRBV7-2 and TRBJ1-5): GAGVSQSPSNKVTEKGKDVELRCDPISGHTALYWYRQSLGQGLEFLIYFQGNSAPDKSGLPSDRFSAERTGGSVSTLTIQRTQQEDSAVYLCASSLLGTLNQPQHFGDGTRLSIL.

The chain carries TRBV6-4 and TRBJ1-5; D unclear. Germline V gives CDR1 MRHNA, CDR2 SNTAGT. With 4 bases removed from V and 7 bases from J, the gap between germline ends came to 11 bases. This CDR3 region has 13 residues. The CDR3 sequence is CASSVRHRQPQHF. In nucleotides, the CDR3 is TGTGCCAGCAGTGTAAGGCACCGGCAGCCCCAGCATTTT.

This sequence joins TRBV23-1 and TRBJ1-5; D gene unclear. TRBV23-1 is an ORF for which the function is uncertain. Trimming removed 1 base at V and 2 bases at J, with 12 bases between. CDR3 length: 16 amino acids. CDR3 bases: TGCGCCAGCAGTCAATATAAGGTTGTGGGCAATCAGCCCCAGCATTTT. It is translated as CASSQYKVVGNQPQHF.

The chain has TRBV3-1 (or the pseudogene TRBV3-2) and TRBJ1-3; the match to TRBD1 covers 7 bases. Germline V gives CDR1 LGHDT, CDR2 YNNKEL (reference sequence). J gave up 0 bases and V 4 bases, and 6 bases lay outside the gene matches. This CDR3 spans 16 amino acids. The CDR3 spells CASSRRPGGSGNTIYF. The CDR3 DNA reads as TGTGCCAGCAGCCGCCGACCAGGGGGCTCTGGAAACACCATATATTTT.

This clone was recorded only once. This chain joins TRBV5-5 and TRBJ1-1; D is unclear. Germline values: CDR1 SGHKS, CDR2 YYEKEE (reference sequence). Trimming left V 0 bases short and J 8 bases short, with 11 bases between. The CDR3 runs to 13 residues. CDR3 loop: CASSLAKNQEAFF. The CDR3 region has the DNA TGTGCCAGCAGCTTGGCCAAAAATCAAGAAGCTTTCTTT.

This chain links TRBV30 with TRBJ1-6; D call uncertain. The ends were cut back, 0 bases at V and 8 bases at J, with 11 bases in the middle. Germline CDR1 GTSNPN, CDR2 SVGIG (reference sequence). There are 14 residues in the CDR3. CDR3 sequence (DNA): TGTGCCTGGAGTGTGCTCCTTGGGGATTCACCCCTCCACTTT. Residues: CAWSVLLGDSPLHF.